This TCR beta chain was sequenced in a study of CD8+CD57+ T cells in acquired aplastic anemia (dated by TCRdb to between 2018 and 2020). About the investigation overall: A mean of 3.2 ug of DNA, ranging from roughly 0.17 to 30 ug, was extracted from sorted CD4+ and CD8+ cells. A CD8+CD57+ expansion meant a frequency higher than the mean frequency seen in healthy subjects.

What the study reported, not specific to this receptor: No significant difference in CD8+ Simpson's diversity was found between patients and healthy controls (P=0.060). About 30 CD8+ CDR3 sequences were found to be shared between patients and controls, but these sequences appeared to be highly expressed in patients and within the immunodominant clones of the patients.

The table lists this clonotype with a few counts. The specificity of this receptor is unknown. No much larger clonotype is one base removed from it; base qualities were not supplied. The junction carries 5 bases between V and J, which are trimmed by 6 bases and 0 bases respectively. Inclusive of the bounding cysteine and phenylalanine, the CDR3 is 13 residues long. Of all the DNA, just the CDR3 is kept, 39 bases in frame from base 1. The germline V gene encodes CDR1 SGHTA and CDR2 FQGNSA. Genomic DNA was used as template for profiling of TCR beta VDJ combinations and CDR3 sequences. An Illumina HiSeq 2000 was used for TCR repertoire sequencing. The paper's processing steps were these. TRBV/TRBJ rearrangement plots, CDR3 size and DJ length profiles, and Simpson's diversity index were used to assess repertoires. The immunodominant clone was defined as the most abundant DNA sequence in deep sequencing data. CDR3 amino acid sequences were checked for sharing across subjects and were also compared against the VDJdb database and published repertoires. The public reads were quality trimmed at Q25 with fastp and then assembled into clones with MiXCR by TCRdb, keeping productive beta chains. Rows with one shared CDR3 protein collapse into an entry with the most common genes and DNA. TCRdb, not the original authors, processed these V and J calls. The sample records hundreds of thousands of distinct CDR3 sequences, roughly 34% of which are singletons. In total, the top ten clones hold less than 0.85% of the sample.

Flow cytometry had shown CD8+CD57+ cell expansion in the patients selected for sequencing. Every patient had severe acquired aplastic anemia, diagnosed using the International Study of Aplastic Anemia and Agranulocytosis and Camitta criteria. No patient had received any therapy when blood was sampled. In this study, sorted CD4+ and CD8+ T cells from the blood of healthy subjects and of severe aplastic anemia patients had their TCR repertoires deep-sequenced. Patients were enrolled under clinicaltrials.gov protocols 00001620, 01623167, 00001397, 00071045, 00081523 and 00961064 in the USA. Ficoll-Paque density gradient centrifugation was used to isolate peripheral blood mononuclear cells. Before DNA extraction, CD4+ and CD8+ T cells were sorted by FACS or by magnetic beads.

The chain is encoded by TRBV7-2 joined to TRBJ1-4, with an unclear D gene assignment. The sequencing sample was made of sorted CD4+, CD8+, or CD8+CD57+ T cells (not recorded which) from PBMCs. The TCR was taken from a human donor with aplastic anemia. The sequenced DNA is TGTGCCAGCAGTTCATCAACTAATGAAAAACTGTTTTTT. Its product reads: CASSSSTNEKLFF.